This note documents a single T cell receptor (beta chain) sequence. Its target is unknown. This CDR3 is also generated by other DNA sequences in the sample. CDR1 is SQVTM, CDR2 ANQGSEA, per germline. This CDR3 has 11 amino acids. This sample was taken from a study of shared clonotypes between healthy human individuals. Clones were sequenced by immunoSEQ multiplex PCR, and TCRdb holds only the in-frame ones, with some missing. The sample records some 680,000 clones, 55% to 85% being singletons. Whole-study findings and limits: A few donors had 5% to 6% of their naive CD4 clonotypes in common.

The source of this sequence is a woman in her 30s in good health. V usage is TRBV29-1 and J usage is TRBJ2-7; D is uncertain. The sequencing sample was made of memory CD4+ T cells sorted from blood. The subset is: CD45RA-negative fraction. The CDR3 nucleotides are TGCAGTGTCCGCTGGGGATACGAGCAGTACTTC. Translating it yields CSVRWGYEQYF.